This T cell receptor (beta chain) was retrieved from a study of blood T cell repertoires in COVID-19. Looking at the study overall: Donors in the United States, Italy and Spain gave samples during acute or convalescent COVID-19. PBMCs, B-cell-depleted T cells, or T cells provided the cDNA or gDNA that made up the material.

To note about this clone: This specimen includes other DNA sequences encoding the same CDR3.

CDR1 is GTSNPN and CDR2 is SVGIG in the germline V gene (reference sequence). The V gene end was trimmed by 3 bases and the J gene end by 0 bases; junction bases not matched to a gene: 5. This CDR3 is built from 15 residues. As processed by the authors: Reference gene primer amplification yielded estimated nucleated cell counts. Sequencing used immunoSEQ multiplex PCR; TCRdb keeps in-frame clones, though not all of them. The V and J calls and clone size are taken from that table; D and trimming were inferred from the DNA. Seen here are 150,000 to 200,000 clones, around two thirds observed once, and the top ten hold about 3%.

The origin of this receptor is a woman of 80 years or more with acute or convalescent COVID-19. The chain joins TRBV30 to TRBJ1-3; 7 bases are a match to TRBD1. The sequenced sample consisted of peripheral blood. CDR3 coding DNA: TGTGCCTGGAGGAGGGGACAGAGCTCTGGAAACACCATATATTTT. It codes for CAWRRGQSSGNTIYF.